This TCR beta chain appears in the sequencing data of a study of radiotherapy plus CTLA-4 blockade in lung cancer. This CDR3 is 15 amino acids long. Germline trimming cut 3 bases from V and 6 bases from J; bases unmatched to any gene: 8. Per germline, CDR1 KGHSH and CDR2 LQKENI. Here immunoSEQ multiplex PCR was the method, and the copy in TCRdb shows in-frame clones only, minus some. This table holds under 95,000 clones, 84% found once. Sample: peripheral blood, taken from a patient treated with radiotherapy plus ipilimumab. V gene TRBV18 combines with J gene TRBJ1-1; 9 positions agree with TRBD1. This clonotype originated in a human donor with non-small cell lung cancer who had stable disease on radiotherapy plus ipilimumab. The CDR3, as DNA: TGTGCCAGCTCACCGTTGACAGGGGGGGAGCCTGAAGCTTTCTTT. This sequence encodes CASSPLTGGEPEAFF.